The clone carrying this T cell receptor beta chain occurred many times. Its target is unknown. Library construction for TCR beta used iRepertoire HTBI primers and Arm-PCR of CDR3 regions. TCRdb ran MiXCR on the multiplex PCR reads and lists one entry per CDR3 protein. The repertoire holds 400,000 to 450,000 distinct CDR3 sequences, about 15% seen once, with about a sixth in the top ten. J lost 3 bases, V lost 4 bases, and 9 bases had no gene match. The CDR3 covers 15 residues. CDR1 is LGHDT, CDR2 YNNKEL, per germline (reference sequence). Described time point: newly diagnosed GD, antithyroid drugs for less than 3 months. PBMCs were the source of the RNA used for TCR sequencing. The sample belongs to a study of regulatory T cells in long-lasting Graves disease. Whole-study results and caveats: Tissue studied was limited to peripheral blood, excluding thyroid tissue.

The data also belong to a second study, concerning T cells in Graves' hyperthyroidism and ophthalmopathy. That paper states: Patients were aged 18 to 65, had disease duration under 2 months, and had newly diagnosed hyperthyroidism. HTBI primers were used for first-round RT-PCR of the TCR CDR3.

This chain uses TRBV3-1 with TRBJ2-7; 7 bases map to TRBD1. The clonotype was recovered from a woman in her twenties or thirties with Graves disease. This specimen consisted of peripheral blood mononuclear cells (PBMCs), obtained at new diagnosis, from a patient treated with antithyroid drugs. The CDR3 here is CASSRSRDRNYEQYF. CDR3 DNA sequence: TGTGCCAGCAGCCGCTCCCGGGACAGAAACTACGAGCAGTACTTC.